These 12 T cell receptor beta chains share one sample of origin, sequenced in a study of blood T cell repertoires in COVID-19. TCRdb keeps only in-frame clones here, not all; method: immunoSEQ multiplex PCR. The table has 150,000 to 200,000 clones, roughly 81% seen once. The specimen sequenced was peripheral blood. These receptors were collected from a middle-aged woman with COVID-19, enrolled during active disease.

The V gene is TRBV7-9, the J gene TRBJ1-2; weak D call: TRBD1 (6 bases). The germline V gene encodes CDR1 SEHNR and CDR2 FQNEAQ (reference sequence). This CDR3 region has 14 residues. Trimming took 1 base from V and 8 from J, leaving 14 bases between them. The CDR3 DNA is TGTGCCAGCAGCTTAGGAACCGACAGGTCCGGCTACACCTTC. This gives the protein CASSLGTDRSGYTF. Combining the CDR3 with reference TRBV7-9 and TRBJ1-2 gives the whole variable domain DTGVSQNPRHKITKRGQNVTFRCDPISEHNRLYWYRQTLGQGPEFLTYFQNEAQLEKSRLLSDRFSAERPKGSFSTLEIQRTEQGDSAMYLCASSLGTDRSGYTFGSGTRLTVV.

CDR3 nucleotide sequence: TGTGCCAGCAGCCCTCGGGAAGCGGGAGGCACAGATACGCAGTATTTT. Its translation: CASSPREAGGTDTQYF. The gene calls are TRBV5-4 and TRBJ2-3, with 8 bases matching TRBD2. The CDR3 runs 16 residues. CDR1 SGHNT and CDR2 YYREEE come from the germline V gene (reference sequence). The junction had 8 bases not matched to a gene; V was cut back by 4 bases and J by 1 base.

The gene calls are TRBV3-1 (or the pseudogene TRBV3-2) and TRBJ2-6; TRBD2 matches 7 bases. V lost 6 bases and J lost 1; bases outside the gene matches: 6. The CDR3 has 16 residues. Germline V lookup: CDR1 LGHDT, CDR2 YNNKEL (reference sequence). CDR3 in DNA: TGTGCCAGCAGTGGGAGGGGAGGGTCTGGGGCCAACGTCCTGACTTTC. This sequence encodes CASSGRGGSGANVLTF.

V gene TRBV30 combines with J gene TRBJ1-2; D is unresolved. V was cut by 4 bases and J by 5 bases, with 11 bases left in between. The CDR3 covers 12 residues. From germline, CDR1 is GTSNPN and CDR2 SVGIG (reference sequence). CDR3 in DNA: TGTGCCTGGAATGCGGGAATTTATGGCTACACCTTC. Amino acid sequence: CAWNAGIYGYTF.

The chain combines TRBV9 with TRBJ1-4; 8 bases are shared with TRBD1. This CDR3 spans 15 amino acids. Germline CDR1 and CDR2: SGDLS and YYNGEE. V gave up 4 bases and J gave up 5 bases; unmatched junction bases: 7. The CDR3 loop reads CASSLATGANEKLFF. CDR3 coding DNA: TGTGCCAGCAGCCTCGCGACAGGGGCCAATGAAAAACTGTTTTTT.

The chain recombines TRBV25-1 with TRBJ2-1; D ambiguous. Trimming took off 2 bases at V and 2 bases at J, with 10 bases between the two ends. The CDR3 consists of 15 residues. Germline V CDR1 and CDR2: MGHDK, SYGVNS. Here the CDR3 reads CASSELRLAYNEQFF. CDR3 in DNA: TGTGCCAGCAGTGAACTCAGGTTAGCCTACAATGAGCAGTTCTTC.

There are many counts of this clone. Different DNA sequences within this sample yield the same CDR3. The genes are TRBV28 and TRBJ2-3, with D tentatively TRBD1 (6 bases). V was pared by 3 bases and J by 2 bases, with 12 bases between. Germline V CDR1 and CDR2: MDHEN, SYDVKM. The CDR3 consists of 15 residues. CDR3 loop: CASSFLQGDTDTQYF. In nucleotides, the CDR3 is TGTGCCAGCAGTTTTCTACAGGGAGACACAGATACGCAGTATTTT.

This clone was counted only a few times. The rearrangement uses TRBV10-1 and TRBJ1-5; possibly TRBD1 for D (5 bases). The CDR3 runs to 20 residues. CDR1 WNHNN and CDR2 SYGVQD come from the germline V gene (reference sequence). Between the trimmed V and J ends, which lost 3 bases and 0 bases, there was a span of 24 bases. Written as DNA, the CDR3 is TGCGCCAGCAGTGAAGAAAAGGGGTACTACCTGGTCCTTAGCAATCAGCCCCAGCATTTT. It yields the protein CASSEEKGYYLVLSNQPQHF.

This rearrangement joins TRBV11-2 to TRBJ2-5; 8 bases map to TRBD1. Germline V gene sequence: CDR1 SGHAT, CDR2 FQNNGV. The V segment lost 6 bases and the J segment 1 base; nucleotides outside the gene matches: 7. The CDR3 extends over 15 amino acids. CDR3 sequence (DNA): TGTGCCAGCAGTCTTCAGGGGGCGGCCCAAGAGACCCAGTACTTC. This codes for CASSLQGAAQETQYF.

The CDR3 loop is CAWSNFRGRLAAYNEQFF. CDR3 in DNA: TGTGCCTGGAGTAATTTTCGGGGGAGGCTAGCGGCCTACAATGAGCAGTTCTTC. The chain combines TRBV30 with TRBJ2-1; 7 positions agree with TRBD2. Germline V gene sequence: CDR1 GTSNPN, CDR2 SVGIG (reference sequence). The trim removed 2 bases at V and 2 bases at J, leaving 15 bases unmatched. The CDR3 sequence is 18 residues long.

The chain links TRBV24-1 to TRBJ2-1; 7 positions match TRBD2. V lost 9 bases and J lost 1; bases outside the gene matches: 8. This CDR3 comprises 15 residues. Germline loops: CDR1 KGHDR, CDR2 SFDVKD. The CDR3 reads CATATAGVSYNEQFF. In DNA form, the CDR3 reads TGTGCCACCGCAACCGCGGGAGTGTCCTACAATGAGCAGTTCTTC.

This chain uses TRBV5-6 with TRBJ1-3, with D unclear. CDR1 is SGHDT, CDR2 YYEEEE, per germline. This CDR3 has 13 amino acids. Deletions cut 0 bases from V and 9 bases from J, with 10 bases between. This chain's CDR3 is CASSLAALPTIYF. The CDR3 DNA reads TGTGCCAGCAGCTTGGCCGCGCTGCCCACCATATATTTT.